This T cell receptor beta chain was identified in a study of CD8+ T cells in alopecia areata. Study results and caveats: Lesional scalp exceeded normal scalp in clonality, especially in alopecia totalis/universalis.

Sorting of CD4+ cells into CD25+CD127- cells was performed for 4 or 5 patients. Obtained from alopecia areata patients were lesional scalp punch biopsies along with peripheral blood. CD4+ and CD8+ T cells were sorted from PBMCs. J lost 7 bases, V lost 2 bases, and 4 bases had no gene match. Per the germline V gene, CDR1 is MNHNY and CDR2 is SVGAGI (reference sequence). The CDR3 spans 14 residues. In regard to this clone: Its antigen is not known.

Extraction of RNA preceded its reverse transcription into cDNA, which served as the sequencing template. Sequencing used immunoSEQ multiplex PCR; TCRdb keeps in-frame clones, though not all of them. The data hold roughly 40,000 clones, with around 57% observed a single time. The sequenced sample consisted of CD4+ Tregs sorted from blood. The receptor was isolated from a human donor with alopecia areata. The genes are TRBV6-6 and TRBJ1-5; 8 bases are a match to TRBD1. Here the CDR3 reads CASSYGQGSQPQHF. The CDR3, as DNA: TGTGCCAGCAGTTACGGACAGGGCAGCCAGCCCCAGCATTTT.